This is a list of T cell receptor beta chains from one sample in a study of Ad26.COV2.S vaccination and SARS-CoV-2 variants. This table comes from immunoSEQ multiplex PCR, and its TCRdb copy is limited to in-frame clones, with some not included. The top ten clones hold approximately 4.5% of a sample with about 440,000 clones, roughly 87% of them seen once. The sequences come from peripheral blood, collected in a trial of Ad26.COV2.S vaccine versus placebo. These receptors all come from a person between 18 and 60 years old who received the Ad26.COV2.S COVID-19 vaccine or a placebo. The CDR3 runs from the conserved cysteine through the conserved F or W. Each record gives: D gene, J gene, V gene, clone size, CDR3 DNA, CDR3 protein. The D gene is left open where the match is weak. Only part of the rows carry a size: once, few, many, or a class if the clone is expanded.

TRBD1	TRBJ2-7	TRBV27	NA	TGTGCCAGCAGACCTCGGGTGGGACAGGGGTCCTACGAGCAGTACTTC	CASRPRVGQGSYEQYF
NA	TRBJ2-7	TRBV6-7	few	TGTGCCAGCATTTCATGGGAGAGCAGGACCTACGAGCAGTACTTC	CASISWESRTYEQYF
NA	TRBJ1-2	TRBV5-6	NA	TGTGCCAGCAGCCGGAGGGACATCATCGAGTTC	CASSRRDIIEF
NA	TRBJ2-3	TRBV7-2	once	TGTGCCAGCAGTTCTGGGACATTAGGAGATACGCAGTATTTT	CASSSGTLGDTQYF
NA	TRBJ2-7	TRBV18	NA	TGTGCCAGCTCACCCGGACAGCTCTACGAGCAGTACTTC	CASSPGQLYEQYF
NA	TRBJ2-7	TRBV16	NA	TGTGCCAGCAGCTCCCCCCCGACCCACGAGCAGTACTTC	CASSSPPTHEQYF
TRBD1	TRBJ2-4	TRBV18	NA	TGTGCCAGCTCACAGACTTTCGGGGACAGCAAAAACATTCAGTACTTC	CASSQTFGDSKNIQYF
NA	TRBJ2-7	TRBV29-1	NA	TGCAGCGCTAGACAGGAGCGCTACGAGCAGTACTTC	CSARQERYEQYF
TRBD1	TRBJ1-1	TRBV9	NA	TGTGCCAGCAGCATCCGGGACAGTATGAACACTGAAGCTTTCTTT	CASSIRDSMNTEAFF
TRBD1	TRBJ2-3	TRBV5-5	NA	TGTGCCAGCAGCTTTGAAGGGGGCAGCACAGATACGCAGTATTTT	CASSFEGGSTDTQYF
TRBD2	TRBJ2-5	TRBV5-1	once	TGCGCCAGCAGCTTTAGCGGGATCGGGGAGACCCAGTACTTC	CASSFSGIGETQYF
TRBD2	TRBJ2-7	TRBV19	NA	TGTGCCAGTAGCCCTAGCGGGTACCACGAGCAGTACTTC	CASSPSGYHEQYF
NA	TRBJ2-7	TRBV7-9	NA	TGTGCCAGCAGCCCCGGGGTTGCCGGAGGACACGAGCAGTACTTC	CASSPGVAGGHEQYF
TRBD2	TRBJ2-1	TRBV18	once	TGTGCCAGCTCACACGCCCCGAGACTAGCTCTTTACAATGAGCAGTTCTTC	CASSHAPRLALYNEQFF
NA	TRBJ2-7	TRBV7-8	NA	TGTGCCAGCAGCATGGGACCACAAGGCTACGAGCAGTACTTC	CASSMGPQGYEQYF
NA	TRBJ1-3	TRBV19	NA	TGTGCCAGTACCTTCAGGGCCAGCTCTGGAAACACCATATATTTT	CASTFRASSGNTIYF
TRBD1	TRBJ1-5	TRBV5-1	NA	TGCGCCAGCAGCCAAACAGGGGATAGCAATCAGCCCCAGCATTTT	CASSQTGDSNQPQHF
NA	TRBJ2-7	TRBV2	NA	TGTGCCAGCAGTGGACCGGTGAGCCGCGAGCAGTACTTC	CASSGPVSREQYF
NA	TRBJ1-2	TRBV7-8	once	TGTGCCAGCAGCCCGGGACCACCCGACGGCTACACCTTC	CASSPGPPDGYTF
NA	TRBJ2-7	TRBV7-2	NA	TGTGCCAGCAGCTTAGTTGGGACAAGCTACGAGCAGTACTTC	CASSLVGTSYEQYF